A single sample gave rise to the 24 T cell receptor beta chains below, sequenced in a study of tumor-infiltrating lymphocytes in primary liver carcinoma (dated by TCRdb to the late 2010s). Blood RNA was extracted from unsorted whole blood with TRIzol reagent; germline DNA came from the DNeasy Blood & Tissue kit. TCRdb shows the sequencer as Illumina HiSeq 2500. Starting from 450 to 500 ng total RNA, TCRbeta-specific cDNA was produced by reverse transcription with a constant-region primer and ProtoScript II reverse transcriptase. The TCRbeta libraries were prepared through three rounds of nested multiplex PCR following a slightly modified ARM-PCR procedure. Multiplex TRBV1-TRBV30 forward primers and a Cbeta reverse primer were used in the first two PCR rounds, each of which was run for around 9 cycles. The public reads were run again by TCRdb, first through fastp at Q25 and then through MiXCR, and only productive beta chains were kept. Here each entry gathers all rows of one CDR3 protein and keeps the most common genes and DNA. In all, the sample holds 330,000 or so distinct CDR3 sequences, and 65% of those were seen once. Clones ranked in the top ten supply about 6.5% of the sample.

Specimen: peripheral blood. All receptors derive from a man aged 40-49 years with primary liver carcinoma and hepatitis B virus infection.

J is TRBJ2-1 and V is TRBV11-2, with 9 bases matching TRBD2. Germline V CDR1 and CDR2: SGHAT, FQNNGV. CDR3 length: 12 amino acids. CDR3 in DNA: TGTGTCAGAAGCTCATCCGGGACTAGCCAATTCTTC. Protein product: CVRSSSGTSQFF.

This clonotype was picked up a small number of times. A read error may explain this, as a much larger clone is one base away. V and J are TRBV29-1 and TRBJ1-4; no firm D call. V was clipped by 1 base and J by 11 bases, with 14 bases between them. CDR1 is SQVTM, CDR2 ANQGSEA, per germline. The CDR3 is 13 residues long. CDR3 coding DNA: TGCAGCGTTGAAGGTGGTGAATGGCCGAAACTGTTTTTT. This translates into CSVEGGEWPKLFF.

The V call is TRBV7-9, the J call TRBJ2-7; D gene uncertain. V lost 2 bases to trimming and J lost 0 bases, with 11 bases between them. Germline V gene sequence: CDR1 SEHNR, CDR2 FQNEAQ (reference sequence). The CDR3 is 15 amino acids. The CDR3 sequence is CASSLLFLNSYEQYF. The CDR3 DNA sequence: TGTGCCAGCAGCTTATTGTTTCTGAACTCCTACGAGCAGTACTTC.

In nucleotides, the CDR3 is TGTGCCAGTACTCCTAACGGACAAGAGACCCAGTACTTC. Protein sequence: CASTPNGQETQYF. The chain uses TRBV19 and TRBJ2-5, with unresolved D. There are 13 residues in the CDR3. V was pared by 7 bases and J by 2 bases, with 11 bases between. Germline values: CDR1 LNHDA, CDR2 SQIVND (reference sequence).

With respect to this clonotype: A much larger clone lies one base from this, so it may be a read error. The chain uses TRBV10-1 and TRBJ1-2, with D unclear. The CDR3 loop spans 13 amino acids. Germline-derived CDR1 and CDR2 are WNHNN and SYGVQD (reference sequence). V gave up 4 bases and J gave up 10 bases, with 16 bases separating them. CDR3 in amino acids: CASSAAGFVDYTF. For the CDR3, the DNA is TGCGCCAGCAGTGCTGCGGGTTTCGTCGACTACACCTTC.

With regard to this clonotype: One end of the junction is discordant with germline, which a read error may explain. CDR3 sequence (DNA): TGTGTCAGCAGCTTAGCCCCACGGGGGTACGAGCAGTACTTC. Protein: CVSSLAPRGYEQYF. The rearrangement links TRBV11-2 to TRBJ2-7; possibly TRBD2 for D (6 bases). CDR3 size: 14 residues. CDR1 and CDR2 from the germline V gene are SGHAT and FQNNGV.

The V gene is TRBV5-5, the J gene TRBJ2-7; 8 nucleotides agree with TRBD1. The CDR3 runs to 14 residues. Germline CDR1 reads SGHKS; CDR2 reads YYEKEE (reference sequence). This CDR3 is CAGSLVRQGAGQYF. CDR3 bases: TGTGCTGGCAGCTTGGTCCGCCAGGGGGCCGGGCAGTACTTC.

Comment on this clonotype: A junction boundary mismatches the germline segment, possibly from a read error. The rearrangement links TRBV11-1 to TRBJ2-3; 8 bases agree with TRBD2. The CDR3 is 16 amino acids. The germline V gene has CDR1 SGHAT and CDR2 FQDESV (reference sequence). The CDR3: CARSLSGLEGADTQYF. CDR3 DNA sequence: TGTGCCCGCAGCCTCTCGGGACTAGAGGGAGCAGATACGCAGTATTTT.

About this clonotype itself: Sequence at one end of the junction differs from germline and may be a read error. The chain links TRBV11-2 to TRBJ1-1; tentative D call: TRBD1 (6 bases). CDR1 SGHAT and CDR2 FQNNGV come from the germline V gene. CDR3 size: 16 residues. DNA for the CDR3: TGTGCCAGCAGCCTAGACGGGGACACTCTGAACACTGAAGCTTTCTTT. Encoded protein: CASSLDGDTLNTEAFF. Together with reference TRBV11-2 and TRBJ1-1, the CDR3 gives the full variable domain: EAGVAQSPRYKIIEKRQSVAFWCNPISGHATLYWYQQILGQGPKLLIQFQNNGVVDDSQLPKDRFSAERLKGVDSTLKIQPAKLEDSAVYLCASSLDGDTLNTEAFFGQGTRLTVV.

Of note for this clonotype: A much more abundant neighbour one base away suggests this may be a read error. The V and J genes are TRBV6-5 and TRBJ2-3; no clear D. There are 15 residues in the CDR3. Trimming stripped 6 bases from V and 2 bases from J, with 15 bases between. The germline V gene has CDR1 MNHEY and CDR2 SVGAGI. In nucleotides, the CDR3 is TGTGCCAGCAGAGAGGACGGAAAGCACACAGATACGCAGTATTTT. This codes for CASREDGKHTDTQYF.

This clonotype was counted many times. This sequence joins TRBV11-2 and TRBJ2-5; either TRBD1 or TRBD2 may supply D (6 bases each). This CDR3 is 15 amino acids long. V was cut by 0 bases and J by 1 base, with 9 bases left in between. Germline values: CDR1 SGHAT, CDR2 FQNNGV. DNA for the CDR3: TGTGCCAGCAGCTTAGAAGGGGGGAGCCAAGAGACCCAGTACTTC. This sequence encodes CASSLEGGSQETQYF.

This clonotype has more than one count but fewer than ten. The CDR3 region has the DNA TGTGCCAGCAGTTATCCGGGACTAGCGGGATTTGGGGAGCTGTTTTTT. The encoded protein is CASSYPGLAGFGELFF. The rearrangement uses TRBV6-5 and TRBJ2-2; 13 bases fit TRBD2. With V trimmed by 3 bases and J by 8 bases, 6 bases remained unmatched. Per the germline V gene, CDR1 is MNHEY and CDR2 is SVGAGI. This CDR3 region has 16 residues.

This clonotype was seen many times. CDR3 nucleotides: TGTGCCAGCACCGAGGCGGGGCAAAACACCGGGGAGCTGTTTTTT. Protein sequence: CASTEAGQNTGELFF. The J gene is TRBJ2-2, the V gene TRBV11-2, with a tentative D call TRBD2 (6 bases). Between the trimmed V and J ends, which lost 7 bases and 2 bases, there was a span of 14 bases. In germline, CDR1 is SGHAT, CDR2 FQNNGV. The CDR3 sequence is 15 residues long.

Concerning this clonotype itself: This may come from a read error, since a much larger clone is one base off. This rearrangement joins TRBV29-1 to TRBJ2-5; 9 bases fit TRBD1. The V gene's germline CDR1 is SQVTM and CDR2 ANQGSEA. The ends lost 3 bases at V and 10 bases at J; junction bases unmatched: 12. CDR3 length: 14 residues. The chain's CDR3 is CSVDSPGTGIFQYF. In nucleotides, the CDR3 is TGCAGCGTTGATTCGCCCGGGACAGGGATATTCCAGTACTTC.

On this clonotype: A read error may be the cause here, since a much bigger clone is one base away. CDR3: CASSLAQRKGNEQFF. In nucleotides, the CDR3 is TGTGCCAGCAGCTTGGCCCAACGGAAAGGGAATGAGCAGTTCTTC. The chain combines TRBV5-4 with TRBJ2-1; D is uncertain. Germline CDR1 is SGHNT and CDR2 is YYREEE (reference sequence). Trimming left V 0 bases short and J 7 bases short, with 14 bases between. The CDR3 spans 15 residues. The variable domain in full, completed from reference TRBV5-4 and TRBJ2-1, reads ETGVTQSPTHLIKTRGQQVTLRCSSQSGHNTVSWYQQALGQGPQFIFQYYREEENGRGNFPPRFSGLQFPNYSSELNVNALELDDSALYLCASSLAQRKGNEQFFGPGTRLTVL.

J is TRBJ2-1 and V is TRBV5-1, with 9 nucleotides matching TRBD1. This CDR3 spans 19 amino acids. V gave up 4 bases and J gave up 8 bases; unmatched junction bases: 22. CDR1 and CDR2 (germline): SGHRS, YFSETQ. DNA of the CDR3: TGCGCCAGCAGCGCCACTGTCACTACCGGGACAGGGCTATCTTATGAGCAGTTCTTC. Amino acid sequence: CASSATVTTGTGLSYEQFF.

The rearrangement uses TRBV20-1 and TRBJ2-7; D tentatively reads TRBD1 or TRBD2 (6 bases each). Germline lookup yields CDR1 DFQATT and CDR2 SNEGSKA (reference sequence). The length of the CDR3 is 15 residues. V was pared by 3 bases and J by 3 bases, with 18 bases between. The CDR3 loop is CSARSLRGQIYEQYF. CDR3 coding DNA: TGCAGTGCTAGGTCTCTGCGGGGACAAATCTACGAGCAGTACTTC.

A remark on this clonotype: A read error is possible here, since a much larger clone lies one base away. The chain has TRBV6-5 and TRBJ1-5; D uncertain. CDR1 MNHEY and CDR2 SVGAGI come from the germline V gene. The CDR3 loop spans 14 amino acids. CDR3 protein: CASSAAEDHQSQHF. As DNA, the CDR3 is TGTGCCAGCAGTGCCGCTGAGGATCATCAGTCCCAGCATTTT.

This chain uses TRBV29-1 with TRBJ1-1; maybe TRBD1 (5 bases). The CDR3 is made up of 12 amino acids. Trimming took 8 bases from V and 6 from J, leaving 16 bases between them. CDR1 is SQVTM, CDR2 ANQGSEA, per germline. The CDR3 region has the DNA TGCAGCTTCTCTCAGGGCTGGGCTGAAGCTTTCTTT. It specifies CSFSQGWAEAFF.

This clonotype was recorded once. One end of the junction does not line up with germline, which may come from a read error. The chain combines TRBV11-2 with TRBJ2-1; maybe TRBD2 (5 bases). The germline V gene encodes CDR1 SGHAT and CDR2 FQNNGV. This CDR3 is built from 13 residues. The CDR3 region has the DNA TGTGCCAGCAGCTTCCAACTAGTCAATGAGCAATTCTTC. This encodes CASSFQLVNEQFF.

The V gene is TRBV11-2, the J gene TRBJ2-7; 7 bases agree with TRBD1. V gave up 8 bases and J gave up 2 bases; unmatched junction bases: 12. The CDR3 loop spans 15 amino acids. CDR1 and CDR2 (germline): SGHAT, FQNNGV. In DNA, the CDR3 is TGTGCCAGCTTTCGGACAGGCGCGCTGGCCTACGAGCAGTACTTC. This encodes CASFRTGALAYEQYF.

In this sample, this clonotype turned up a few times. The chain joins TRBV5-1 to TRBJ2-7; D gene uncertain. Germline V CDR1 and CDR2: SGHRS, YFSETQ. This CDR3 is 14 amino acids long. V gave up 0 bases and J gave up 5 bases, with 12 bases separating them. CDR3: CASSLDVSADEQYF. For the CDR3, the DNA is TGCGCCAGCAGCTTGGATGTTTCCGCCGACGAGCAGTACTTC. The full variable domain, completed using reference TRBV5-1 and TRBJ2-7, is KAGVTQTPRYLIKTRGQQVTLSCSPISGHRSVSWYQQTPGQGLQFLFEYFSETQRNKGNFPGRFSGRQFSNSRSEMNVSTLELGDSALYLCASSLDVSADEQYFGPGTRLTVT.

This clonotype showed up many times. V is TRBV6-6 and J is TRBJ2-2, with D unresolved. The CDR3 is 14 amino acids. Germline V gene lookup returns CDR1 MNHNY and CDR2 SVGAGI (reference sequence). Trimming removed 4 bases from V and 3 bases from J, with 9 bases in between. The CDR3 nucleotides are TGTGCCAGCAGTTCTGGAACATACACCGGGGAGCTGTTTTTT. Its translation is CASSSGTYTGELFF.

This chain connects TRBV7-9 to TRBJ1-1; no definite D call. The CDR3 has 15 residues. Trimming pared 5 bases from V and 0 bases from J, leaving 13 bases between. Germline V gene lookup returns CDR1 SEHNR and CDR2 FQNEAQ (reference sequence). In DNA, the CDR3 is TGTGCCAGCAGCCTTCTCGCAGCCATGAACACTGAAGCTTTCTTT. The encoded protein is CASSLLAAMNTEAFF.